The 9 T cell receptor beta chains given below trace back to one sample, sequenced in a study of shared clonotypes between healthy human individuals. Only CD45RO-negative cells positively selected for CCR7 counted as naive CD8 cells, so terminally differentiated effector memory CD45RA+ cells were excluded. Clones were sequenced by immunoSEQ multiplex PCR, and TCRdb holds only the in-frame ones, with some missing. The table includes some 1,900,000 clones, over 85% detected once. The sequenced material came from naive CD8+ T cells sorted from blood. The receptor set was obtained from a man between 18 and 35 years old in good health.

This rearrangement joins TRBV10-1 to TRBJ2-5; D is undetermined. Germline V gene lookup returns CDR1 WNHNN and CDR2 SYGVQD (reference sequence). The CDR3 spans 14 residues. V was cut by 10 bases and J by 0 bases, with 15 bases left in between. CDR3 in DNA: TGCGCCACCAGGATGTGTGGGTACCAAGAGACCCAGTACTTC. Amino acid sequence: CATRMCGYQETQYF.

V and J are TRBV6-5 and TRBJ1-6; 9 positions match TRBD1. The CDR3 has 13 amino acids. Trimming cost V 8 bases and J 9 bases; bases outside gene matches: 5. Per germline, CDR1 MNHEY and CDR2 SVGAGI. CDR3: CASAGTGISPLHF. In DNA, the CDR3 is TGTGCCAGCGCAGGGACAGGGATTTCACCCCTCCACTTT.

This chain links TRBV6-6 with TRBJ1-6; D may be TRBD1 (5 bases). The V end was cut by 2 bases, the J end by 13 bases, with 12 bases between. The CDR3 extends over 13 amino acids. In germline, CDR1 is MNHNY, CDR2 SVGAGI (reference sequence). The CDR3 loop reads CASSYETGTPLHF. CDR3 sequence (DNA): TGTGCCAGCAGTTACGAGACCGGGACCCCCCTCCACTTT.

The J gene is TRBJ1-1, the V gene TRBV28; a possible D gene is TRBD1 (6 bases). Trimming cost V 7 bases and J 3 bases, with 15 bases left between them. The CDR3 runs 14 residues. The V gene's germline CDR1 is MDHEN and CDR2 SYDVKM. CDR3 bases: TGTGCCAGCACATGGGGAGAGGGGGACACTGAAGCTTTCTTT. It translates to CASTWGEGDTEAFF.

V gene TRBV14 combines with J gene TRBJ1-2; D is unresolved. The germline V gene has CDR1 SGHDN and CDR2 FVKESK. V was cut by 3 bases and J by 2 bases, with 10 bases left in between. The CDR3 is made up of 14 amino acids. The chain's CDR3 is CASSHAEGNYGYTF. Written as DNA, the CDR3 is TGTGCCAGCAGCCACGCTGAGGGAAACTATGGCTACACCTTC.

CDR3 nucleotide sequence: TGTGCCAGCAGTTACTCGACAGGACAGGTTCTCTACGAGCAGTACTTC. Translated: CASSYSTGQVLYEQYF. The rearrangement joins TRBV6-5 to TRBJ2-7; 7 bases agree with TRBD1. Germline V CDR1 and CDR2: MNHEY, SVGAGI. The CDR3 runs to 16 residues. The V segment lost 0 bases and the J segment 3 bases; nucleotides outside the gene matches: 8.

The V and J genes are TRBV2 and TRBJ2-1; D may correspond to TRBD1 or TRBD2 (5 bases each). The CDR3 covers 15 residues. Germline V CDR1 and CDR2: SNHLY, FYNNEI. Trimming removed 5 bases at V and 4 bases at J, with 15 bases between. CDR3 sequence (DNA): TGTGCCAGCAGTTATTTCGGGACGGAGTACAATGAGCAGTTCTTC. Residues: CASSYFGTEYNEQFF.

V usage is TRBV27 and J usage is TRBJ2-2; no definite D call. The ends were cut back, 4 bases at V and 3 bases at J, with 6 bases in the middle. CDR1 MNHEY and CDR2 SMNVEV come from the germline V gene (reference sequence). CDR3 size: 13 residues. The CDR3 protein is CASSSLDTGELFF. The CDR3 DNA reads as TGTGCCAGCAGTTCCTTGGACACCGGGGAGCTGTTTTTT.

V usage is TRBV19 and J usage is TRBJ2-5; D gene uncertain. The CDR3 is 13 amino acids. V shed 5 bases and J shed 5 bases, with 12 bases lying between them. Germline CDR1 and CDR2: LNHDA and SQIVND (reference sequence). CDR3 sequence reads: CASSGDQWETQYF. The CDR3 coding sequence is TGTGCCAGTAGTGGCGACCAATGGGAGACCCAGTACTTC.